This record covers a single TCR beta chain. As yet, its antigen is unknown. These data belong to a study of cytomegalovirus exposure and HLA in healthy donors. Overall study: Within the Caucasian-associated ancestry cluster were roughly 82% of the roughly 400 genotyped donors.

Both 60 Vbeta primers and 13 Jbeta primers went into the PCR. Here immunoSEQ multiplex PCR was the method, and the copy in TCRdb shows in-frame clones only, minus some. The table lists under 70,000 clones. Findings and caveats of the study: Through in vitro validation, three CMV-associated chains were shown to be specific for CMV antigens. Later on, an analysis showed TCR association rates differing by HLA locus, with DRB1 the most and HLA-C the fewest.

The V end lost 2 bases, the J end lost 0 bases, and 8 bases lay between the germline ends. The V gene's germline CDR1 is ENHRY and CDR2 SYGVKD. CDR3 length: 14 amino acids. This clonotype was obtained from a female donor in good health and CMV-seropositive. The chain joins TRBV10-3 to TRBJ2-7; the D gene is possibly TRBD1 (6 bases). Sequencing was done on a sample of PBMCs. The CDR3 reads CAISERQASYEQYF. The CDR3, as DNA: TGTGCCATCAGTGAGCGACAGGCCTCCTACGAGCAGTACTTC.